One and the same sample provided the 11 T cell receptor beta chains below, sequenced in a study of control samples from healthy donors and cancer patients. Using immunoSEQ multiplex PCR, the repertoire was profiled, and TCRdb retains in-frame clones only, with some absent. The top ten clones hold approximately 1% of a sample with roughly 120,000 clones, 85% to 90% of them seen once. The sample consisted of PBMCs. These receptors all come from a woman aged 45-59 years with colorectal cancer.

This clone was observed once. The chain is built from TRBV9 and TRBJ2-7; possible D gene TRBD2, 7 bases. Germline loops: CDR1 SGDLS, CDR2 YYNGEE. The CDR3 totals 15 residues. The V end was cut by 2 bases, the J end by 5 bases, with 17 bases between. CDR3 sequence (DNA): TGTGCCAGCAGCGTCGGAGGGGGGGCCTATAACGAGCAGTACTTC. It encodes CASSVGGGAYNEQYF. Filled out from reference TRBV9 and TRBJ2-7, the complete variable domain reads DSGVTQTPKHLITATGQRVTLRCSPRSGDLSVYWYQQSLDQGLQFLIQYYNGEERAKGNILERFSAQQFPDLHSELNLSSLELGDSALYFCASSVGGGAYNEQYFGPGTRLTVT.

The V and J genes are TRBV11-3 and TRBJ2-1; a possible D gene is TRBD2 (5 bases). Trimming took 6 bases from V and 8 from J, leaving 11 bases between them. Germline V gene data show CDR1 as SGHNT and CDR2 as YENEEA. The CDR3 has 12 amino acids. CDR3 sequence: CASSEKDYEQFF. CDR3 DNA: TGTGCCAGCAGTGAGAAGGACTATGAGCAGTTCTTC.

The rearrangement joins TRBV7-8 to TRBJ1-1; a possible D gene is TRBD1 (6 bases). The CDR3 loop spans 15 amino acids. With 5 bases removed from V and 1 base from J, the gap between germline ends came to 14 bases. Germline CDR1 reads SGHVS; CDR2 reads FQNEAQ. The DNA of the CDR3 is TGTGCCAGCAGCAAAGGGGGGGAGGAGAACACTGAAGCTTTCTTT. Protein: CASSKGGEENTEAFF.

In DNA form, the CDR3 reads TGTGCCAGCAGCCGGTTTTGGCAGAGGGACAACACAGATACGCAGTATTTT. Protein: CASSRFWQRDNTDTQYF. The gene calls are TRBV7-2 and TRBJ2-3; possibly TRBD1 for D (6 bases). V dropped 5 bases and J dropped 2 bases, with 20 bases sitting between them. The CDR3 contains 17 residues. The V gene's germline CDR1 is SGHTA and CDR2 FQGNSA.

The chain is built from TRBV5-6 and TRBJ1-2, with D unresolved. With 3 bases removed from V and 9 bases from J, the gap between germline ends came to 24 bases. This CDR3 spans 16 amino acids. Germline lookup yields CDR1 SGHDT and CDR2 YYEEEE. DNA for the CDR3: TGTGCCAGCAGCTATCTTGCGGAGTGGAGGGATGGAAGCTACACCTTC. Amino acids: CASSYLAEWRDGSYTF. Complete variable domain (other parts from reference TRBV5-6 and TRBJ1-2): DAGVTQSPTHLIKTRGQQVTLRCSPKSGHDTVSWYQQALGQGPQFIFQYYEEEERQRGNFPDRFSGHQFPNYSSELNVNALLLGDSALYLCASSYLAEWRDGSYTFGSGTRLTVV.

This chain connects TRBV6-2 or TRBV6-3 to TRBJ2-7; tentative D call: TRBD1 (6 bases). Germline V gene data show CDR1 as MNHEY and CDR2 as SVGEGT. This CDR3 has 18 residues. Trimming stripped 5 bases from V and 9 bases from J, with 32 bases between. Written as DNA, the CDR3 is TGTGCCAGCAGTCGGAGGACAGCCATCCTACGAGTGATGAATGGGCAGTACTTC. Translated: CASSRRTAILRVMNGQYF.

The chain couples TRBV15 to TRBJ2-1, with TRBD1 matching over 7 bases. CDR3 length equals 15 residues. V was pared by 2 bases and J by 5 bases, with 6 bases of the junction left unmatched. Looked up from germline, CDR1 is LNHNV and CDR2 is YYDKDF (reference sequence). The CDR3 sequence: CATSRTGTVDNEQFF. CDR3 nucleotide sequence: TGTGCCACCAGCAGAACCGGGACAGTAGACAATGAGCAGTTCTTC. The variable domain in full, with the rest retrieved from reference TRBV15 and TRBJ2-1, is DAMVIQNPRYQVTQFGKPVTLSCSQTLNHNVMYWYQQKSSQAPKLLFHYYDKDFNNEADTPDNFQSRRPNTSFCFLDIRSPGLGDTAMYLCATSRTGTVDNEQFFGPGTRLTVL.

This clone was found a few times. V usage is TRBV6-5 and J usage is TRBJ1-1; 10 positions match TRBD1. Trimming took 4 bases from V and 5 from J; bases not matched to a gene: 4. In germline, CDR1 is MNHEY, CDR2 SVGAGI. This CDR3 spans 14 amino acids. The CDR3 here is CASSWGQGITEAFF. CDR3 bases: TGTGCCAGCAGTTGGGGACAGGGGATTACTGAAGCTTTCTTT.

To note about this clone: Additional DNA sequences in this sample encode the identical CDR3. This chain's CDR3 is CASSVAGANVLTF. For the CDR3, the DNA is TGTGCCAGCAGTGTCGCTGGGGCCAACGTCCTGACTTTC. The rearrangement links TRBV2 to TRBJ2-6; unclear D gene. CDR3 length: 13 amino acids. V lost 4 bases to trimming and J lost 2 bases, with 3 bases between them. Germline-derived CDR1 and CDR2 are SNHLY and FYNNEI.

The chain joins TRBV10-3 to TRBJ1-1; 8 bases match TRBD1. V lost 10 bases, J lost 2 bases, and 6 bases stayed unmatched. Germline CDR1 ENHRY, CDR2 SYGVKD. This CDR3 is 13 amino acids long. CDR3 bases: TGTGCCAGGACAGGGAACCCTAACACTGAAGCTTTCTTT. Amino acids: CARTGNPNTEAFF.

This sequence joins TRBV5-6 and TRBJ2-5; D remains ambiguous. Germline lookup yields CDR1 SGHDT and CDR2 YYEEEE. The CDR3 extends over 17 amino acids. Trimming shortened V by 0 bases and J by 7 bases, and 22 bases separated the two germline ends. The CDR3 DNA is TGTGCCAGCAGCTTGGGCGTCGGTGGCAACTCCCTTGGGACCCAGTACTTC. This sequence encodes CASSLGVGGNSLGTQYF.